The present TCR beta chain was sequenced within a study of T cells in Graves' hyperthyroidism and ophthalmopathy. Using RNA transcripts as the source, TCR beta CDR3 regions were amplified. With the HTBI primer set, the TCR CDR3 went through a first round of RT-PCR. TCRdb re-analysed the multiplex PCR reads in MiXCR, keeping a single row per CDR3 protein. The sample shows approximately 700,000 distinct CDR3 sequences, less than 45% of them seen only once. The receptor was derived from an adult man with Graves' disease, either hyperthyroidism or ophthalmopathy (not recorded which). Sequencing input: peripheral blood or thyroid tissue (not recorded which).

The CDR3 sequence: CASSYSGTNYGYTF. In DNA form, the CDR3 reads TGTGCCAGCAGTTACTCCGGGACTAACTATGGCTACACCTTC. V is TRBV6-5 and J is TRBJ1-2; D gene uncertain. The CDR3 has 14 amino acids. The V gene's germline CDR1 is MNHEY and CDR2 SVGAGI. The ends were cut back, 0 bases at V and 0 bases at J, with 5 bases in the middle.